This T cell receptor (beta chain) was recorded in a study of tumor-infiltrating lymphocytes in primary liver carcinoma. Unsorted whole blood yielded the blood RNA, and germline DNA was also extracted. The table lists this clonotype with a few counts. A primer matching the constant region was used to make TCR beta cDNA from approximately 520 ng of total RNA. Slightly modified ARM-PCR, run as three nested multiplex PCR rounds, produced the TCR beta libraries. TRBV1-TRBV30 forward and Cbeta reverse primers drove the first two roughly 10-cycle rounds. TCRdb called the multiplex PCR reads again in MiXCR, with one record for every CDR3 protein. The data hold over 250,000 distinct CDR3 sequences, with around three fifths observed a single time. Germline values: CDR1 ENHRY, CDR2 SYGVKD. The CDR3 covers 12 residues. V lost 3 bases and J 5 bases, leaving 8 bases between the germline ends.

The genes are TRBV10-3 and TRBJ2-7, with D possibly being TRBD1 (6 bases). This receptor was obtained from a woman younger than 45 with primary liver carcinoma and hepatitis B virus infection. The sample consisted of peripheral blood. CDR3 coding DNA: TGTGCCATCAGTGAACAGGGAAACGAGCAGTACTTC. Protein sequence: CAISEQGNEQYF.